Listed below are T cell receptor beta chains from one sample, sequenced in a study of T cell responses to AZD1222 COVID-19 vaccine. The repertoire was sequenced with immunoSEQ multiplex PCR; TCRdb's copy has only in-frame clones and lacks some. The sample has over 75,000 clones; 70% to 90% are singletons. The sample was peripheral blood, taken 28 days after the second AZD1222 dose. Source of these receptors: an adult who received the AZD1222 COVID-19 vaccine. Each CDR3 is given with its conserved first and last residue. Fields, in order: V gene, J gene, CDR3 protein.

v_gene: TRBV9
j_gene: TRBJ2-7
CDR3aa: CASSAGTGARTYEQYF

v_gene: TRBV3-1/TRBV3-2
j_gene: TRBJ1-2
CDR3aa: CASSQVQTPGQGNYGYTF

v_gene: TRBV19
j_gene: TRBJ2-1
CDR3aa: CASSSDYNEQFF

v_gene: TRBV5-5
j_gene: TRBJ2-7
CDR3aa: CASSWGGDSTYEQYF

v_gene: TRBV15
j_gene: TRBJ1-6
CDR3aa: CATSDRDRGNSPLHF

v_gene: TRBV4-3
j_gene: TRBJ1-1
CDR3aa: CASSQGTGKRVEAFF

v_gene: TRBV10-2
j_gene: TRBJ2-1
CDR3aa: CASRVRLAGGLNEQFF

v_gene: TRBV28
j_gene: TRBJ2-1
CDR3aa: CASSPVAGIHEQFF

v_gene: TRBV28
j_gene: TRBJ1-2
CDR3aa: CASSLRGYGYTF

v_gene: TRBV27
j_gene: TRBJ1-6
CDR3aa: CASSLRIFSPLHF

v_gene: TRBV4-1
j_gene: TRBJ2-2
CDR3aa: CASVLTGELFF

v_gene: TRBV30
j_gene: TRBJ1-3
CDR3aa: CAWSPSSGNTIYF

v_gene: TRBV20-1
j_gene: TRBJ1-2
CDR3aa: CSATQEGYTF

v_gene: TRBV10-3
j_gene: TRBJ1-2
CDR3aa: CAISEIGGYGYTF

v_gene: TRBV6-1
j_gene: TRBJ2-7
CDR3aa: CASSEGGAVSYEQYF

v_gene: TRBV7-3
j_gene: TRBJ2-7
CDR3aa: CASSPGQGGEQYF

v_gene: TRBV4-2
j_gene: TRBJ2-5
CDR3aa: CASSQEINREETQYF

v_gene: TRBV12-3/TRBV12-4
j_gene: TRBJ1-1
CDR3aa: CASSIGQTTEAFF

v_gene: TRBV24-1
j_gene: TRBJ1-1
CDR3aa: CAAASNTEAFF

v_gene: TRBV11-3
j_gene: TRBJ2-1
CDR3aa: CASSPGLAGVYNEQFF

v_gene: TRBV6-5
j_gene: TRBJ2-5
CDR3aa: CASSYSTARQETQYF

v_gene: TRBV7-2
j_gene: TRBJ1-4
CDR3aa: CASSFSATNEKLFF

v_gene: TRBV9
j_gene: TRBJ1-2
CDR3aa: CASSVSRRLQNYGYTF

v_gene: TRBV9
j_gene: TRBJ2-7
CDR3aa: CASSLGGASEQYF

v_gene: TRBV29-1
j_gene: TRBJ1-2
CDR3aa: CSVVDEGHGYTF

v_gene: TRBV12-5
j_gene: TRBJ1-1
CDR3aa: CASGKSGNTEAFF

v_gene: TRBV28
j_gene: TRBJ1-1
CDR3aa: CASSTQGAGGTEAFF

v_gene: TRBV30
j_gene: TRBJ2-7
CDR3aa: CAWSPRLAGSYEQYF

v_gene: TRBV6-2/TRBV6-3
j_gene: TRBJ2-2
CDR3aa: CASSYFPPGGITGELFF

v_gene: TRBV27
j_gene: TRBJ2-7
CDR3aa: CASSPGLSGEQYF

v_gene: TRBV5-4
j_gene: TRBJ2-1
CDR3aa: CASSWGQPNEQFF

v_gene: TRBV6-5
j_gene: TRBJ2-5
CDR3aa: CASSYSTGEIQETQYF

v_gene: TRBV27
j_gene: TRBJ2-7
CDR3aa: CASSPRLAGVGEQYF

v_gene: TRBV12-3/TRBV12-4
j_gene: TRBJ2-1
CDR3aa: CASTRTYNEQFF

v_gene: TRBV7-9
j_gene: TRBJ2-3
CDR3aa: CASSADRDFTDTQYF

v_gene: TRBV3-1/TRBV3-2
j_gene: TRBJ2-7
CDR3aa: CASSQGPGDSYEQYF

v_gene: TRBV7-6
j_gene: TRBJ2-2
CDR3aa: CASSLAQGRNTGELFF

v_gene: TRBV9
j_gene: TRBJ1-3
CDR3aa: CASSVGTDNTIYF

v_gene: TRBV30
j_gene: TRBJ1-5
CDR3aa: CAWSVKGWQPQHF

v_gene: TRBV20-1
j_gene: TRBJ2-3
CDR3aa: CSAHQGDTQYF